The present T cell receptor beta chain was sequenced within a study of identical twins. Each CDR3 protein gets one entry after TCRdb re-called the 5' RACE reads with MiXCR. This table holds about 720,000 distinct CDR3 sequences, about 18% found once. Germline V gene sequence: CDR1 SEHNR, CDR2 FQNEAQ (reference sequence). J was trimmed by 0 bases and V by 5 bases; bases with no gene match: 5. This CDR3 comprises 16 residues. This clonotype was detected a few times. These data were also reused for a study on T cells expressing NK-cell markers. That source notes: Just one sequenced donor of eight was HCMV-seronegative, while seven were seropositive. Clones of NKG2C+ T cells that had expanded were of unclear HCMV specificity.

The clonotype was recovered from a woman between 18 and 29 years old in good health. Material for sequencing was PBMCs. The chain joins TRBV7-9 to TRBJ2-2, with 8 bases identical to TRBD1. The CDR3 sequence: CASSPIQGANTGELFF. DNA of the CDR3: TGTGCCAGCAGCCCGATACAGGGGGCGAACACCGGGGAGCTGTTTTTT.